This T cell receptor beta chain was recovered during a study of blood T cell repertoires in COVID-19. Turning to the study itself: Samples representing acute and convalescent COVID-19 were sourced from the United States, Italy and Spain. T cells, B-cell-depleted T cells, or PBMCs provided the cDNA or gDNA that served as material.

Per the original methods: Reference gene primer amplification gave estimated nucleated cell counts. The table came from immunoSEQ multiplex PCR; TCRdb's copy has only in-frame clones and leaves some out. V and J calls and clone size are those listed in that table; D and trimming were worked out from the DNA. The table lists 110,000 or so clones, approximately 72% of them singletons. Trimming left V 0 bases short and J 3 bases short, with 21 bases between. Germline V CDR1 and CDR2: MNHEY, SVGEGT. The CDR3 consists of 18 residues. The sample was peripheral blood. The chain employs TRBV6-2 or TRBV6-3 and TRBJ2-7; D is possibly TRBD2 (7 bases). The clonotype was recovered from a woman in her 70s with acute or convalescent COVID-19. CDR3 nucleotides: TGTGCCAGCAGTTACTCGATTCGATCGGGGGGCCCGATCTACGAGCAGTACTTC. Protein product: CASSYSIRSGGPIYEQYF.